Presented here are 17 T cell receptor beta chains from one specimen sequenced in a study of CD8 T cells in ankylosing spondylitis. Findings and limits, study-wide: Made up of under 10 highly homologous variants, a TCR beta motif appeared characteristic of ankylosing spondylitis blood.

Antigens of these TCRs are unknown. TCRdb reprocessed the 5' RACE reads with MiXCR, giving one entry per CDR3 protein. The table records some 220,000 distinct CDR3 sequences, about 7% of them present only once. Sequencing was carried out using blood, either unsorted or a sorted T cell fraction (not recorded which). Receptor source: a male donor with ankylosing spondylitis.

This clonotype was observed at least ten times. V is TRBV20-1 and J is TRBJ1-3; no firm D call. CDR1 is DFQATT and CDR2 is SNEGSKA in the germline V gene (reference sequence). The CDR3 length is 13 residues. Trimming took off 2 bases at V and 0 bases at J, with 5 bases between the two ends. In DNA, the CDR3 is TGCAGTGCTAGACCCGACTCTGGAAACACCATATATTTT. Translating gives CSARPDSGNTIYF.

This clonotype came up many times. In DNA form, the CDR3 reads TGCAGTGCCGAGGGACTAGGGCATGAGCAGTTCTTC. Translating gives CSAEGLGHEQFF. This sequence joins TRBV20-1 and TRBJ2-1; 8 bases agree with TRBD2. CDR3 length: 12 residues. V lost 6 bases and J lost 8; bases outside the gene matches: 6. CDR1 and CDR2 (germline): DFQATT, SNEGSKA (reference sequence).

The rearrangement uses TRBV4-3 and TRBJ1-4; 10 bases map to TRBD1. The CDR3 has 16 amino acids. Germline trimming cut 3 bases from V and 7 bases from J; bases unmatched to any gene: 8. CDR1 and CDR2 (germline): LGHNA, YSLEER. The CDR3 here is CASSHSLRDRGEKLFF. The DNA for the CDR3 is TGCGCCAGCAGCCACTCGCTGCGGGACAGGGGTGAAAAACTGTTTTTT.

There are many counts of this clonotype. The V and J genes are TRBV7-9 and TRBJ2-5; TRBD2 might be the D (5 bases). This CDR3 is 13 amino acids long. Germline lookup yields CDR1 SEHNR and CDR2 FQNEAQ (reference sequence). Trimming removed 3 bases from V and 5 bases from J, with 10 bases in between. The chain's CDR3 is CASSFPGDETQYF. The CDR3 DNA is TGTGCCAGCAGCTTCCCCGGGGATGAGACCCAGTACTTC.

This clonotype appeared many times. The chain links TRBV6-1 to TRBJ2-5; D is perhaps TRBD1 (6 bases). The CDR3 consists of 15 residues. V was trimmed by 7 bases and J by 1 base, leaving 16 bases between them. In germline, CDR1 is MNHNS, CDR2 SASEGT. In DNA, the CDR3 is TGTGCCAGCATCGGGACACCCATGGTCCAAGAGACCCAGTACTTC. It codes for CASIGTPMVQETQYF.

This clonotype was found many times. The chain employs TRBV12-3 or TRBV12-4 and TRBJ2-2, with D unresolved. The CDR3 totals 11 residues. Trimming removed 3 bases at V and 9 bases at J, with 5 bases between. The CDR3 nucleotides read TGTGCCAGCAGTTTTTCTAGGGAGCTGTTTTTT. Amino acids: CASSFSRELFF.

This clonotype was observed many times. The chain couples TRBV5-1 to TRBJ1-1, with D uncertain. Germline-derived CDR1 and CDR2 are SGHRS and YFSETQ. The CDR3 sequence is 11 residues long. V lost 4 bases, J lost 8 bases, and 9 bases lay in between. CDR3 loop: CASSDLTEAFF. CDR3 bases: TGCGCCAGCAGCGACCTGACAGAAGCTTTCTTT.

The sample holds a few counts of this clonotype. V is TRBV19 and J is TRBJ1-5, with unresolved D. V lost 3 bases to trimming and J lost 4 bases, with 13 bases between them. Germline V gives CDR1 LNHDA, CDR2 SQIVND (reference sequence). This CDR3 is 15 amino acids long. The CDR3, as DNA: TGTGCCAGTAGTATCTTCTTCCGGTTAAATCAGCCCCAGCATTTT. This encodes CASSIFFRLNQPQHF.

The CDR3, as DNA: TGTGCCAGCAGCTTGCCGTTTAGGACAGGGCAAGTAGGGGAGACCCAGTACTTC. Protein product: CASSLPFRTGQVGETQYF. The chain employs TRBV5-5 and TRBJ2-5; TRBD1 aligns across 8 bases. Germline loops: CDR1 SGHKS, CDR2 YYEKEE (reference sequence). The trim removed 1 base at V and 5 bases at J, leaving 16 bases unmatched. The length of the CDR3 is 18 residues. Full variable domain (outside the CDR3, taken from reference TRBV5-5 and TRBJ2-5): DAGVTQSPTHLIKTRGQQVTLRCSPISGHKSVSWYQQVLGQGPQFIFQYYEKEERGRGNFPDRFSARQFPNYSSELNVNALLLGDSALYLCASSLPFRTGQVGETQYFGPGTRLLVL.

This clonotype has ten or more counts. V and J are TRBV27 and TRBJ1-1, with 8 bases matching TRBD1. The CDR3 loop spans 14 amino acids. After removal of 6 bases from V and 1 base from J, the junction contained 4 bases not matched to a gene. The V gene's germline CDR1 is MNHEY and CDR2 SMNVEV (reference sequence). The CDR3 region is CASRPGGSNTEAFF. The CDR3 DNA follows: TGTGCCAGCAGGCCAGGGGGCTCGAACACTGAAGCTTTCTTT.

The sample holds many counts of this clonotype. The chain is built from TRBV5-6 and TRBJ2-1; TRBD2 is a possible D gene (6 bases). The CDR3 loop spans 16 amino acids. Germline CDR1 is SGHDT and CDR2 is YYEEEE. V was trimmed by 0 bases and J by 0 bases, leaving 10 bases between them. The CDR3 DNA is TGTGCCAGCAGCTTGGCGATCGGGGGCTCCTACAATGAGCAGTTCTTC. It encodes CASSLAIGGSYNEQFF.

This clonotype was picked up many times. The chain carries TRBV11-2 and TRBJ2-1, with 8 bases fitting TRBD1. The V segment lost 1 base and the J segment 4 bases; nucleotides outside the gene matches: 3. The germline CDR1 and CDR2 sequences are SGHAT and FQNNGV. CDR3 length: 15 residues. The CDR3 region is CASSLGRDRYNEQFF. The DNA of the CDR3 is TGTGCCAGCAGCTTAGGCCGGGACAGGTACAATGAGCAGTTCTTC.

This clonotype was seen at least ten times. The chain carries TRBV28 and TRBJ1-2, with TRBD1 matching over 9 bases. The germline V gene encodes CDR1 MDHEN and CDR2 SYDVKM. The junction had 8 bases not matched to a gene; V was cut back by 5 bases and J by 4 bases. The CDR3 length is 15 residues. DNA for the CDR3: TGTGCCAGCAGTCCCCCGGGACAGGGCGTCTATGGCTACACCTTC. This encodes CASSPPGQGVYGYTF.

This clonotype was observed many times. The chain recombines TRBV25-1 with TRBJ2-3; D remains ambiguous. Germline loops: CDR1 MGHDK, CDR2 SYGVNS. V was pared by 0 bases and J by 6 bases, with 16 bases between. This CDR3 has 16 residues. Written as DNA, the CDR3 is TGTGCCAGCAGTGAATATGAGTTGCGCATCTCGGATACGCAGTATTTT. Translation gives CASSEYELRISDTQYF.

The chain employs TRBV30 and TRBJ2-7; D is unclear. The CDR3 covers 11 residues. Germline CDR1 GTSNPN, CDR2 SVGIG (reference sequence). The V gene lost 2 bases and the J gene lost 6 bases, with 8 bases spanning the gap. The CDR3 DNA follows: TGTGCCTGGAGTCCCCCGGGCGAGCAGTACTTC. It yields the protein CAWSPPGEQYF.

This clonotype was seen at least ten times. The CDR3 DNA reads as TGTGCCAGCAGTGAGTTGGGGGAATGGACGACCCAGTACTTC. Its translation is CASSELGEWTTQYF. The V call is TRBV25-1, the J call TRBJ2-5; D is tentatively TRBD1 or TRBD2 (5 bases each). Germline loops: CDR1 MGHDK, CDR2 SYGVNS. CDR3 length equals 14 residues. The V end lost 3 bases, the J end lost 7 bases, and 15 bases lay between the germline ends.

V gene TRBV4-3 combines with J gene TRBJ2-3; 7 bases match TRBD2. The V gene's germline CDR1 is LGHNA and CDR2 YSLEER. The length of the CDR3 is 18 residues. V gave up 0 bases and J gave up 3 bases; unmatched junction bases: 12. The CDR3 sequence: CASSQESGGREMTDTQYF. CDR3 bases: TGCGCCAGCAGCCAAGAGAGTGGCGGGCGGGAGATGACAGATACGCAGTATTTT.